The rows below give T cell receptor beta chains drawn from one sample of a study of blood T cell repertoires in COVID-19. Clones were sequenced by immunoSEQ multiplex PCR, and TCRdb holds only the in-frame ones, with some missing. The sample consists of around 68,000 clones, 80% to 85% of them appearing once. The sequenced sample was peripheral blood. Receptor source: a human donor in a cohort sampled during active COVID-19. The CDR3 runs from the conserved cysteine through the conserved F or W. The order of the fields is D gene, clone size, CDR3 length, J gene, V gene, CDR3 protein, CDR3 DNA. D genes are given only for firm matches. Clone size appears in some rows only: once, few, many, or a class for an expanded clone.

TRBD2 - 15 TRBJ2-2 TRBV6-5 CASETSGRATGELFF TGTGCCAGCGAGACCAGCGGGAGGGCCACCGGGGAGCTGTTTTTT
TRBD2 - 15 TRBJ2-1 TRBV6-5 CASTGRAGSYNEQFF TGTGCCAGCACTGGGAGGGCAGGCTCTTACAATGAGCAGTTCTTC
- - 14 TRBJ2-7 TRBV7-9 CASRNGGRGDEQYF TGTGCCAGCAGGAACGGTGGGAGGGGGGACGAGCAGTACTTC
TRBD2 once 15 TRBJ2-7 TRBV7-9 CASSSSGLAGGEQYF TGTGCCAGCAGCTCCTCGGGACTAGCGGGAGGTGAGCAGTACTTC
TRBD1 - 13 TRBJ1-1 TRBV7-9 CASNPTGYTEAFF TGTGCCAGCAACCCGACAGGGTACACTGAAGCTTTCTTT
TRBD2 - 17 TRBJ2-3 TRBV10-3 CAISDPSGGASTDTQYF TGTGCCATCAGTGACCCTAGCGGAGGGGCTAGCACAGATACGCAGTATTTT
- - 15 TRBJ1-2 TRBV5-1 CASSLAPVKNYGYTF TGCGCCAGCAGCTTGGCCCCGGTAAAAAACTATGGCTACACCTTC
- - 13 TRBJ2-3 TRBV7-6 CASSATGTDTQYF TGTGCCAGCAGTGCTACAGGCACAGATACGCAGTATTTT
TRBD2 - 14 TRBJ2-2 TRBV5-4 CAGLAGPNTGELFF TGTGCCGGACTAGCGGGACCGAACACCGGGGAGCTGTTTTTT
- - 14 TRBJ2-1 TRBV4-1 CASSRVAEDNEQFF TGCGCCAGCAGCCGAGTAGCGGAGGACAATGAGCAGTTCTTC
TRBD2 - 16 TRBJ2-1 TRBV2 CASRRTSGMGANEQFF TGTGCCAGCAGGAGGACTAGCGGGATGGGGGCCAATGAGCAGTTCTTC
- - 14 TRBJ1-5 TRBV15 CATSSERGSQPQHF TGTGCCACCAGCAGCGAAAGGGGTAGTCAGCCCCAGCATTTT
- many 14 TRBJ2-2 TRBV15 CATSREGQTGELFF TGTGCCACCAGCAGAGAGGGACAAACCGGGGAGCTGTTTTTT